The clone carrying this T cell receptor beta chain was counted only a few times. The record originates from a study of blood T cell repertoires in COVID-19. Study in general: PBMCs, B-cell-depleted T cells, or T cells provided the cDNA or gDNA that made up the material.

Original analysis: Estimation of nucleated cell counts relied on the amplification of reference gene primers. This table comes from immunoSEQ multiplex PCR, and its TCRdb copy is limited to in-frame clones, with some not included. The V and J calls and clone size were taken over from that table, and D and trimming were inferred from the DNA. The table shows 250,000 to 300,000 clones, with about 88% occurring only once. The study recruited people aged about 18 to 89 years across about two dozen US areas. Trimming cost V 3 bases and J 2 bases; bases outside gene matches: 6. Germline-derived CDR1 and CDR2 are SGHTA and FQGTGA. The CDR3 has 15 residues.

The V and J genes are TRBV7-3 and TRBJ2-5; 7 positions agree with TRBD2. This TCR was sampled from a woman between 45 and 60 years old who had been exposed to COVID-19. Source material: PBMCs or T cells enriched from blood (not recorded which). CDR3 sequence (DNA): TGTGCCAGCAGCTTCCTACCGGGGGGTCAAGAGACCCAGTACTTC. It encodes CASSFLPGGQETQYF.